Each of the 22 T cell receptor beta chains below was sequenced from the same sample in a study of vaccination and CD4 T cells after COVID-19 (dated by TCRdb to between 2020 and 2023). No antigens are known for them. The library was generated by PCR. TCRdb names Illumina iSeq 100 as the instrument used. DNA from cultured CD4+ T cells was subjected to TCR sequencing with the Oncomine TCR Beta short-read assay at the Johns Hopkins FTIC core. TCRdb redid the processing of the public reads, applying fastp at Q25 and MiXCR, and retained in-frame beta chains. Records with the same CDR3 protein are collapsed into one entry carrying the most frequent genes and DNA. This sample comprises tens of thousands of distinct CDR3 sequences, around 70% of them detected only once. The biggest ten clones account for roughly 8.6% of the sample. The meaning of the sample's treatment or condition label: roughly nine-day PBMC culture with coronavirus spike peptide pools or control peptides (ViraFEST assay).

The sample was CD4+ T cells from blood, cultured in vitro. The receptors stem from a human donor who had recovered from COVID-19.

The chain links TRBV24-1 to TRBJ2-3; no definite D call. Germline lookup yields CDR1 KGHDR and CDR2 SFDVKD. The V and J ends lost 5 bases and 6 bases respectively, with 11 bases between them. The CDR3 is 13 residues long. Written as DNA, the CDR3 is TGTGCCACCAGTGGCGGCAGTCGGGATACGCAGTATTTT. Translation gives CATSGGSRDTQYF.

This clonotype has only a few counts. The V call is TRBV21-1, the J call TRBJ1-5. TRBV21-1 has pseudogene status. The CDR3 length is 17 residues. The CDR3 region has the DNA TGTGCCAGCAGCAAAGTTCTTCGAGGCCGCAGTCAACAGCCCCAGCATTTT. Translation: CASSKVLRGRSQQPQHF.

This rearrangement joins TRBV6-2 or TRBV6-3 to TRBJ2-7; perhaps TRBD1 as D (6 bases). V was trimmed by 4 bases and J by 3 bases, leaving 19 bases between them. This CDR3 region has 16 residues. Germline lookup yields CDR1 MNHEY and CDR2 SVGEGT. The CDR3 nucleotides read TGTGCCAGCAGTTTCACAAAAACAGGGCGTCTCTACGAGCAGTACTTC. This codes for CASSFTKTGRLYEQYF.

The sample holds one count of this clonotype. The rearrangement links TRBV7-2 to TRBJ2-5; D is undetermined. The length of the CDR3 is 15 residues. Germline V CDR1 and CDR2: SGHTA, FQGNSA. Trimming removed 0 bases from V and 4 bases from J, with 12 bases in between. The chain's CDR3 is CASSLAPSTIETQYF. The DNA for the CDR3 is TGTGCCAGCAGCTTAGCGCCGAGTACGATAGAGACCCAGTACTTC.

V and J are TRBV12-3 or TRBV12-4 and TRBJ2-7; 7 bases match TRBD2. The CDR3 is made up of 14 amino acids. With V trimmed by 7 bases and J by 1 base, 7 bases remained unmatched. The CDR3 bases are TGTGCCAGCACCCGACTAGCAGATTCCTACGAGCAGTACTTC. Translated: CASTRLADSYEQYF.

This chain links TRBV19 with TRBJ1-2; no definite D call. The CDR3 totals 13 residues. V dropped 7 bases and J dropped 7 bases, with 16 bases sitting between them. CDR1 and CDR2 (germline): LNHDA, SQIVND (reference sequence). DNA for the CDR3: TGTGCCAGTAATAGACGGCGAATCGGTGGCTACACCTTC. Translation: CASNRRRIGGYTF.

The chain is built from TRBV7-2 and TRBJ1-1, with a possible D match to TRBD1 (5 bases). Germline CDR1 SGHTA, CDR2 FQGNSA. V was clipped by 1 base and J by 3 bases, with 12 bases between them. The CDR3 spans 15 residues. CDR3 DNA sequence: TGTGCCAGCAGCTTAGGGGGGGTGGGAGACACTGAAGCTTTCTTT. Protein: CASSLGGVGDTEAFF.

The chain uses TRBV2 and TRBJ2-7; 9 bases align to TRBD1. Germline V CDR1 and CDR2: SNHLY, FYNNEI. V was clipped by 7 bases and J by 0 bases; unmatched bases: 4. The CDR3 contains 14 residues. CDR3: CASIRDRDSYEQYF. The CDR3 DNA reads TGTGCCAGCATCCGGGACAGGGACTCCTACGAGCAGTACTTC.

The V gene is TRBV6-5, the J gene TRBJ1-1, with 8 positions matching TRBD1. CDR3 length: 14 residues. V was clipped by 2 bases and J by 10 bases; unmatched bases: 9. CDR1 and CDR2 from the germline V gene are MNHEY and SVGAGI. CDR3 DNA sequence: TGTGCCAGCAGTTACAAAGACAGGGGTAAGGCAGCTTTCTTT. Translating gives CASSYKDRGKAAFF.

The chain has TRBV28 and TRBJ1-5, with D tentatively TRBD1 (5 bases). V was pared by 2 bases and J by 5 bases, with 13 bases between. This CDR3 has 15 amino acids. CDR1 and CDR2 (germline): MDHEN, SYDVKM. CDR3 protein: CASSLRGGRYQPQHF. The CDR3 nucleotides are TGTGCCAGCAGTTTAAGGGGTGGGAGGTATCAGCCCCAGCATTTT.

This clonotype was observed a handful of times. The rearrangement joins TRBV7-9 to TRBJ2-7, with 7 bases aligning to TRBD2. From germline, CDR1 is SEHNR and CDR2 FQNEAQ (reference sequence). The CDR3 has 14 amino acids. Losses at the gene ends were 5 bases for V and 6 bases for J; bases not matched to a gene: 10. The CDR3, as DNA: TGTGCCAGCAGCCCCGCCCGGGACTACGGCGAGCAGTACTTC. Its protein is CASSPARDYGEQYF.

The gene calls are TRBV24-1 and TRBJ2-3; 7 bases agree with TRBD1. The CDR3 length is 18 residues. Germline CDR1 is KGHDR and CDR2 is SFDVKD. J lost 0 bases, V lost 6 bases, and 14 bases had no gene match. The CDR3 DNA reads as TGTGCCACCAGTAGGGGACAGACAACCTTTACCAGCACAGATACGCAGTATTTT. This encodes CATSRGQTTFTSTDTQYF.

This clonotype was observed a handful of times. This rearrangement joins TRBV2 to TRBJ2-7; the D is unclear. The V and J ends lost 2 bases and 4 bases respectively, with 6 bases between them. This CDR3 has 12 amino acids. In germline, CDR1 is SNHLY, CDR2 FYNNEI. The CDR3 here is CASSEWGYEQYF. Here the CDR3 DNA reads TGTGCCAGCAGTGAATGGGGATACGAGCAGTACTTC.

This chain uses TRBV21-1 with TRBJ1-1; the table's D call TRBD1 went unverified against the DNA. TRBV21-1 is assigned pseudogene status. The CDR3 loop spans 19 amino acids. CDR3 residues: CASSKAPTPPDRAKTEAFF. Here the CDR3 DNA reads TGTGCCAGCAGCAAAGCGCCCACTCCCCCCGACAGGGCGAAAACTGAAGCTTTCTTT.

The CDR3 region has the DNA TGCAGTGCGACACTAGCGGGAGGGATCTACGAGCAGTACTTC. As protein: CSATLAGGIYEQYF. The chain has TRBV20-1 and TRBJ2-7, with 13 bases that match TRBD2. The CDR3 extends over 14 amino acids. Trimming removed 6 bases from V and 3 bases from J; junction bases left unmatched: 5. From germline, CDR1 is DFQATT and CDR2 SNEGSKA (reference sequence).

In its sample, this clonotype was seen a few times. The chain recombines TRBV7-9 with TRBJ1-2, with unresolved D. Trimming pared 8 bases from V and 6 bases from J, leaving 16 bases between. Germline V CDR1 and CDR2: SEHNR, FQNEAQ (reference sequence). There are 13 residues in the CDR3. The CDR3, as DNA: TGTGCCAGCCCCCTTGAGGAGGATCATGGCTACACCTTC. This gives the protein CASPLEEDHGYTF.

The DNA for the CDR3 is TGTGCCAGCAGCCTTGGACTAGCGGGTATCCAAGAGACCCAGTACTTC. It codes for CASSLGLAGIQETQYF. J is TRBJ2-5 and V is TRBV5-4; TRBD2 agrees at 11 bases. Trimming cost V 4 bases and J 1 base; bases outside gene matches: 6. CDR3 length: 16 amino acids. The V gene's germline CDR1 is SGHNT and CDR2 YYREEE (reference sequence).

CDR3 sequence reads: CAWSSGTSGKKTQYF. The CDR3 bases are TGTGCCTGGAGTTCCGGGACTAGCGGGAAAAAGACCCAGTACTTC. The gene calls are TRBV30 and TRBJ2-5; TRBD2 matches 13 bases. The ends lost 2 bases at V and 6 bases at J; junction bases unmatched: 6. Germline V gives CDR1 GTSNPN, CDR2 SVGIG (reference sequence). The CDR3 extends over 15 amino acids.

CDR3 DNA: TGTGCCACCAGCAGAGGCGGACTTTCCACCCCCGAGCAGTACTTC. Its translation is CATSRGGLSTPEQYF. V is TRBV15 and J is TRBJ2-7; tentatively, D is TRBD2 (5 bases). The CDR3 length is 15 residues. Germline loops: CDR1 LNHNV, CDR2 YYDKDF (reference sequence). Between the trimmed V and J ends, which lost 1 base and 6 bases, there was a span of 16 bases.

This clonotype was seen only a few times. This chain uses TRBV20-1 with TRBJ2-3; D gene unclear. Germline V gene lookup returns CDR1 DFQATT and CDR2 SNEGSKA (reference sequence). CDR3 length: 14 amino acids. V lost 3 bases, J lost 1 base, and 11 bases lay in between. The CDR3 sequence: CSARRRPGTDTQYF. The CDR3 coding sequence is TGCAGTGCTAGGCGGCGCCCCGGCACAGATACGCAGTATTTT.

This clonotype came up a few times. The chain employs TRBV10-2 and TRBJ1-1; 10 bases are a match to TRBD1. Germline CDR1 is WSHSY and CDR2 is SAAADI. The CDR3 extends over 14 amino acids. The V gene end was trimmed by 7 bases and the J gene end by 5 bases; junction bases not matched to a gene: 7. CDR3 DNA: TGCGCCAGCACCAGACAGGGGGCGCGTACTGAAGCTTTCTTT. Translated: CASTRQGARTEAFF.

This chain joins TRBV20-1 and TRBJ2-1; 8 positions agree with TRBD2. CDR1 and CDR2 (germline): DFQATT, SNEGSKA (reference sequence). Trimming removed 0 bases from V and 6 bases from J; junction bases left unmatched: 7. The CDR3 length is 15 residues. The CDR3 here is CSAREGLVLSNEQFF. In DNA form, the CDR3 reads TGCAGTGCTAGAGAGGGACTAGTCCTGAGCAATGAGCAGTTCTTC.